A single sample gave rise to the 11 T cell receptor beta chains below, sequenced in a study of blood T cell repertoires in COVID-19. The assay was immunoSEQ multiplex PCR, and TCRdb's table has in-frame clones only and misses some. The table has roughly 320,000 clones, 80% to 90% seen once. Input material: PBMCs or T cells enriched from blood (not recorded which). The source is a man aged 30-40 years who had recovered from COVID-19.

The chain uses TRBV4-1 and TRBJ1-5; 9 nucleotides match TRBD1. CDR3 length: 16 residues. Germline V lookup: CDR1 MGHRA, CDR2 YSYEKL. Unmatched junction bases numbered 3, after V lost 0 bases and J lost 3 bases. This CDR3 reads CASSQERTGVNQPQHF. The CDR3 DNA is TGCGCCAGCAGCCAAGAGCGGACAGGGGTCAATCAGCCCCAGCATTTT.

There are a few counts of this clone. The chain carries TRBV11-2 and TRBJ1-3; D is ambiguous. V lost 2 bases and J 1 base, leaving 9 bases between the germline ends. CDR3 length: 15 amino acids. Looked up from germline, CDR1 is SGHAT and CDR2 is FQNNGV. The chain's CDR3 is CASSLNGESGNTIYF. In DNA form, the CDR3 reads TGTGCCAGCAGCTTAAATGGGGAGTCTGGAAACACCATATATTTT.

This clone was seen more than once but under ten times. This CDR3 is also generated by other DNA sequences in the sample. The chain joins TRBV6-6 to TRBJ1-4; D is undetermined. Trimming cost V 5 bases and J 2 bases, with 12 bases left between them. Germline values: CDR1 MNHNY, CDR2 SVGAGI (reference sequence). This CDR3 is built from 15 residues. This CDR3 reads CASSPRGGTNEKLFF. CDR3 nucleotides: TGTGCCAGCAGTCCCAGAGGAGGGACTAATGAAAAACTGTTTTTT.

The CDR3, as DNA: TGTGCCAGCAGCTTAGTGGCAGGGGGCTGGGAGACCCAGTACTTC. This translates into CASSLVAGGWETQYF. The J gene is TRBJ2-5, the V gene TRBV11-2; 8 bases are a match to TRBD1. Looked up from germline, CDR1 is SGHAT and CDR2 is FQNNGV. J gave up 5 bases and V 1 base, and 6 bases lay outside the gene matches. This CDR3 contains 15 residues.

This rearrangement joins TRBV18 to TRBJ1-5; tentative D call: TRBD1 (6 bases). CDR1 KGHSH and CDR2 LQKENI come from the germline V gene. V was clipped by 2 bases and J by 6 bases, with 14 bases between them. CDR3 length: 15 amino acids. This CDR3 is CASSPSDRRFQPQHF. CDR3 coding DNA: TGTGCCAGCTCACCAAGCGACAGGAGGTTTCAGCCCCAGCATTTT.

This chain joins TRBV7-6 and TRBJ2-2; weak D call: TRBD1 (5 bases). The V end was cut by 5 bases, the J end by 0 bases, with 16 bases between. CDR1 SGHVS and CDR2 FNYEAQ come from the germline V gene. The length of the CDR3 is 17 residues. This CDR3 is CASSPLGRASNTGELFF. CDR3 nucleotide sequence: TGTGCCAGCAGCCCCCTGGGGCGCGCTTCGAACACCGGGGAGCTGTTTTTT.

The CDR3 DNA sequence: TGTGCCAGCAGCGTAGAGGAGGGGGCGCTGGGCTACACCTTC. It translates to CASSVEEGALGYTF. The chain couples TRBV9 to TRBJ1-2; TRBD1 aligns across 7 bases. CDR3 length equals 14 residues. The V gene end was trimmed by 0 bases and the J gene end by 8 bases; junction bases not matched to a gene: 7. CDR1 and CDR2 from the germline V gene are SGDLS and YYNGEE. The full variable domain, rest sourced from reference TRBV9 and TRBJ1-2, is DSGVTQTPKHLITATGQRVTLRCSPRSGDLSVYWYQQSLDQGLQFLIQYYNGEERAKGNILERFSAQQFPDLHSELNLSSLELGDSALYFCASSVEEGALGYTFGSGTRLTVV.

The gene calls are TRBV10-3 and TRBJ2-7; 13 positions agree with TRBD2. The CDR3 sequence is 16 residues long. Looked up from germline, CDR1 is ENHRY and CDR2 is SYGVKD. The J segment lost 4 bases and the V segment lost 2 bases, leaving 5 bases of the junction unmatched. The CDR3 DNA sequence: TGTGCCATCAGTGAGCGGGGACTAGCGGGGAGTTACGAGCAGTACTTC. Amino acids: CAISERGLAGSYEQYF.

The genes are TRBV20-1 and TRBJ1-3; D gene ambiguous. Trimming left V 3 bases short and J 0 bases short, with 9 bases between. Germline loops: CDR1 DFQATT, CDR2 SNEGSKA (reference sequence). This CDR3 is 14 amino acids long. The CDR3 coding sequence is TGCAGTGCTAGTCGAGACACCTCTGGAAACACCATATATTTT. Amino acid sequence: CSASRDTSGNTIYF.

The chain has TRBV2 and TRBJ2-6, with unresolved D. V was pared by 1 base and J by 0 bases, with 7 bases between. This CDR3 has 16 residues. The germline V gene has CDR1 SNHLY and CDR2 FYNNEI. The CDR3 DNA follows: TGTGCCAGCAGTGAAGGGGCCCGCTCTGGGGCCAACGTCCTGACTTTC. Translation: CASSEGARSGANVLTF.

The chain employs TRBV6-4 and TRBJ2-2, with TRBD2 as a possible D gene (6 bases). This CDR3 contains 13 residues. Per germline, CDR1 MRHNA and CDR2 SNTAGT. Trimming pared 6 bases from V and 1 base from J, leaving 6 bases between. Written as DNA, the CDR3 is TGTGCCAGCAGGCGGGGGAACACCGGGGAGCTGTTTTTT. Translated, it gives CASRRGNTGELFF.